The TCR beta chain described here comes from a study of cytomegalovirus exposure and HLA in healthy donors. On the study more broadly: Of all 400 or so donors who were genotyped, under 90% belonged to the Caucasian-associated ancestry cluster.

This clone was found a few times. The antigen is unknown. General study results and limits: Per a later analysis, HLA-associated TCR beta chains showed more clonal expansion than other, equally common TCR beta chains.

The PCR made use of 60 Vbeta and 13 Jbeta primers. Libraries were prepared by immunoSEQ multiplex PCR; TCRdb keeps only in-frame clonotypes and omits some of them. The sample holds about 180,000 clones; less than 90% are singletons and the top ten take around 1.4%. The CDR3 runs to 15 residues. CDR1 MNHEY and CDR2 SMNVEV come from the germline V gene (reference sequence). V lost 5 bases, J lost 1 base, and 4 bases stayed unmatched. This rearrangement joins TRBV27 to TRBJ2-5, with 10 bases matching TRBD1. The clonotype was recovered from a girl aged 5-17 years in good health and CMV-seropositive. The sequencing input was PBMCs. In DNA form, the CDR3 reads TGTGCCAGCAGTGGGGGGACAGGGGTCCAAGAGACCCAGTACTTC. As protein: CASSGGTGVQETQYF.